Listed below are T cell receptor beta chains from one sample, sequenced in a study of control samples from healthy donors and cancer patients. Here immunoSEQ multiplex PCR was the method, and the copy in TCRdb shows in-frame clones only, minus some. The data show some 89,000 clones, more than 70% seen once. Sequencing was performed on blood. Every receptor here comes from a woman in her thirties or forties in good health. Each CDR3 is given with its conserved first and last residue. A D gene is named only where the DNA matches it firmly. Only part of the rows carry a size: once, few, many, or a class if the clone is expanded.

clone_size j_call v_call d_call cdr3_aa cdr3_nt
- TRBJ2-1 TRBV4-3 TRBD2 CASSVLAGGRGEQFF TGCGCCAGCAGCGTCCTAGCGGGGGGCCGGGGTGAGCAGTTCTTC
- TRBJ2-7 TRBV29-1 TRBD1 CSVERGQGGEQYF TGCAGCGTTGAGCGGGGACAGGGTGGCGAGCAGTACTTC
once TRBJ2-5 TRBV6-5 - CASSPDRRETQYF TGTGCCAGCAGTCCCGACAGGAGGGAGACCCAGTACTTC
- TRBJ2-1 TRBV2 - CASSGVTGEGYNEQFF TGTGCCAGCAGTGGCGTAACAGGGGAGGGGTACAATGAGCAGTTCTTC
- TRBJ2-3 TRBV30 - CAWKTGGSTDTQYF TGTGCCTGGAAAACGGGGGGCAGCACAGATACGCAGTATTTT
once TRBJ1-2 TRBV24-1 - CATSDPGADYGYTF TGTGCCACCAGTGATCCGGGGGCCGACTATGGCTACACCTTC
- TRBJ2-2 TRBV29-1 TRBD1 CSAKPDRGPNTGELFF TGCAGCGCCAAACCAGACAGGGGCCCGAACACCGGGGAGCTGTTTTTT
once TRBJ1-2 TRBV6-4 - CASSSRDLVYF TGTGCCAGCAGTAGCCGGGATCTAGTATATTTC
few TRBJ2-6 TRBV7-3 - CASSFTGPGANVLTF TGTGCCAGCAGCTTTACGGGGCCTGGGGCCAACGTCCTGACTTTC
- TRBJ1-2 TRBV30 TRBD1 CAWSSGQGSYGYTF TGTGCCTGGAGCTCGGGACAGGGGAGCTATGGCTACACCTTC
once TRBJ1-1 TRBV7-9 - CASSPPGAQAFF TGTGCCAGCAGCCCCCCCGGGGCACAGGCTTTCTTT